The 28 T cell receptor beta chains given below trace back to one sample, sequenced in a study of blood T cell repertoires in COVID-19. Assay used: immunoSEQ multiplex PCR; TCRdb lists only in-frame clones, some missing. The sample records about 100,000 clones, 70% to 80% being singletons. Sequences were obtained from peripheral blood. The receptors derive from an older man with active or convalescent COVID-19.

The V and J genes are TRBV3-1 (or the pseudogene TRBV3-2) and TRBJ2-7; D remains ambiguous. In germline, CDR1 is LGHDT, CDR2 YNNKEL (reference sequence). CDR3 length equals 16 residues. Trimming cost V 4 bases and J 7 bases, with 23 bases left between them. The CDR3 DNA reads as TGTGCCAGCAGCCGAGGCCCCCGAATCCCACCATCGGAGCAGTACTTC. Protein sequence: CASSRGPRIPPSEQYF.

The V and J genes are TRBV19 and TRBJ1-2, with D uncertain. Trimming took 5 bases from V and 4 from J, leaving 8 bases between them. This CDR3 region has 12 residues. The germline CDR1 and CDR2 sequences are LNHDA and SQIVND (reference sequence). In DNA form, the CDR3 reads TGTGCCAGTAGTCTCCAGGCCTATGGCTACACCTTC. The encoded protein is CASSLQAYGYTF.

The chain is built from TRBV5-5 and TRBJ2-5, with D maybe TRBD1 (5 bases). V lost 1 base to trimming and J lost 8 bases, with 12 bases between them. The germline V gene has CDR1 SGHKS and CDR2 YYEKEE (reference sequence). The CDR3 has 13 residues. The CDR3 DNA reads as TGTGCCAGCAGCTTGTCTAGGGGTGGAACCCAGTACTTC. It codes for CASSLSRGGTQYF.

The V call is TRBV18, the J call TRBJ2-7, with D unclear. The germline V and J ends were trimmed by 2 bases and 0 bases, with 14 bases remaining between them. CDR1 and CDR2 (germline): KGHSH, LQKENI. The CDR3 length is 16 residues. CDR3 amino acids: CASSPIISGFSYEQYF. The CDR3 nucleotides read TGTGCCAGCTCACCAATAATTTCAGGATTCTCCTACGAGCAGTACTTC.

CDR3 region: CASSPGQGDYGYTF. As DNA, the CDR3 is TGTGCCAGCAGCCCGGGACAGGGCGACTATGGCTACACCTTC. V and J are TRBV5-6 and TRBJ1-2, with 9 positions matching TRBD1. Germline V gene sequence: CDR1 SGHDT, CDR2 YYEEEE. The CDR3 spans 14 residues. The V gene end was trimmed by 4 bases and the J gene end by 3 bases; junction bases not matched to a gene: 4.

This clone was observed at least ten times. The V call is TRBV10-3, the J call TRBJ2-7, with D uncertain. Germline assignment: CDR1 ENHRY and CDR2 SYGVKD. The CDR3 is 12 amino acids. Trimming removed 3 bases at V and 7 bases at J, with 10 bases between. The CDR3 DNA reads TGTGCCATCAGTGACGGTCCGGAGGAGCAGTACTTC. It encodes CAISDGPEEQYF.

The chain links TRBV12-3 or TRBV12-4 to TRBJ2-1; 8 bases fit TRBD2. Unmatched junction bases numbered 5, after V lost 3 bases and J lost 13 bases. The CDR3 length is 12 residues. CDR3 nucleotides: TGTGCCAGCAGTTTGACGGGGGGGCATCAGTTCTTC. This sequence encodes CASSLTGGHQFF.

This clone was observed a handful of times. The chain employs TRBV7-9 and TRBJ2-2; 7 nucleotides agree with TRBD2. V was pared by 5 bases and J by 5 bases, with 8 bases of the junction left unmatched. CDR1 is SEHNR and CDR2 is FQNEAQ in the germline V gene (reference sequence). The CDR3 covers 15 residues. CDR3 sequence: CASSPQSSGTGELFF. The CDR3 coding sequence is TGTGCCAGCAGCCCCCAGTCTAGCGGAACCGGGGAGCTGTTTTTT.

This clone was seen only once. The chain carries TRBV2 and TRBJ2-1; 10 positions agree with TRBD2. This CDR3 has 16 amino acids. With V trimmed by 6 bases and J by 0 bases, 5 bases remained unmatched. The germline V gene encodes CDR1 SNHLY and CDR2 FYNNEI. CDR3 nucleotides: TGTGCCAGCAGGGAGACTAGCGGGCCCTCCTACAATGAGCAGTTCTTC. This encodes CASRETSGPSYNEQFF.

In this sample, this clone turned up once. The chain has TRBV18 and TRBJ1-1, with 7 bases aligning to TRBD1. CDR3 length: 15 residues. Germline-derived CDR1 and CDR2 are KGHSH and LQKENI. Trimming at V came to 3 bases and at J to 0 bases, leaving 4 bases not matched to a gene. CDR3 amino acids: CASSPQGVVNTEAFF. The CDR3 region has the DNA TGTGCCAGCTCACCGCAGGGGGTAGTGAACACTGAAGCTTTCTTT.

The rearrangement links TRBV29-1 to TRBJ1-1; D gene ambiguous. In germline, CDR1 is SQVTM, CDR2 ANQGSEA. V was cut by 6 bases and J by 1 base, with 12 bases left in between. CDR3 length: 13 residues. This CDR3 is CSVPEVSNTEAFF. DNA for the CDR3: TGCAGCGTCCCCGAGGTGTCGAACACTGAAGCTTTCTTT.

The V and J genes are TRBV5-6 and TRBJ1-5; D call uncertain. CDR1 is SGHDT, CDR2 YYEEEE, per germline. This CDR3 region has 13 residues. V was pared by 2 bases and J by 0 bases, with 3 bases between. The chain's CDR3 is CASSLYSNQPQHF. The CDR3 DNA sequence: TGTGCCAGCAGCTTATATAGCAATCAGCCCCAGCATTTT.

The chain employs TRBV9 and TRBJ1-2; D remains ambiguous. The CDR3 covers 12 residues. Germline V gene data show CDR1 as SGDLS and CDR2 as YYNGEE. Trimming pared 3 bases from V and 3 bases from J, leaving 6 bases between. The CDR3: CASSATDYGYTF. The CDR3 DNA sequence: TGTGCCAGCAGCGCCACTGACTATGGCTACACCTTC.

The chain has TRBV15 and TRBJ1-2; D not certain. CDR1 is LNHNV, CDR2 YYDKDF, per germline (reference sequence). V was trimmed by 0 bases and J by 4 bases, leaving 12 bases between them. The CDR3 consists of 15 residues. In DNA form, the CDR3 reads TGTGCCACCAGCAGAGATCGAGACGCGGGCTATGGCTACACCTTC. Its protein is CATSRDRDAGYGYTF.

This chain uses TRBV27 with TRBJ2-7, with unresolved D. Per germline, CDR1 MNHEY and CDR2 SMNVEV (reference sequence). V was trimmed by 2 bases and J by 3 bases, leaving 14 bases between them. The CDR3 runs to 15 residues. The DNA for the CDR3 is TGTGCCAGCAGTTTAAAACCTACCAAAATCTACGAGCAGTACTTC. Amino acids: CASSLKPTKIYEQYF.

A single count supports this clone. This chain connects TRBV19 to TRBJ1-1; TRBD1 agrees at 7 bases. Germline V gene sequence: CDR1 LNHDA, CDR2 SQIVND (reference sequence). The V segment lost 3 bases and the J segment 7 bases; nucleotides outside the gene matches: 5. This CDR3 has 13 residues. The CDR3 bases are TGTGCCAGTAGTATGAAGGGGGCGGTTGAAGCTTTCTTT. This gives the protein CASSMKGAVEAFF.

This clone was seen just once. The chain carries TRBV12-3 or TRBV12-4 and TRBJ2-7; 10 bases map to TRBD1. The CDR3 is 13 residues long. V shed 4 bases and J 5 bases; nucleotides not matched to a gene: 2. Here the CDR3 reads CASSSGQGNEQYF. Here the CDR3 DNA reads TGTGCCAGCAGTTCGGGACAGGGGAACGAGCAGTACTTC.

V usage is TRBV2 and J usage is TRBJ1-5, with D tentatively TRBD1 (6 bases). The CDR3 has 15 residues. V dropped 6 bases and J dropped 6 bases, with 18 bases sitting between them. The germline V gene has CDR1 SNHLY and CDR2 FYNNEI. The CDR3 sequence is CASSRAGGAGQPQHF. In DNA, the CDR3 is TGTGCCAGCAGCCGGGCGGGGGGCGCGGGTCAGCCCCAGCATTTT. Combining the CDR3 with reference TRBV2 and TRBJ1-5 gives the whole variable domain EPEVTQTPSHQVTQMGQEVILRCVPISNHLYFYWYRQILGQKVEFLVSFYNNEISEKSEIFDDQFSVERPDGSNFTLKIRSTKLEDSAMYFCASSRAGGAGQPQHFGDGTRLSIL.

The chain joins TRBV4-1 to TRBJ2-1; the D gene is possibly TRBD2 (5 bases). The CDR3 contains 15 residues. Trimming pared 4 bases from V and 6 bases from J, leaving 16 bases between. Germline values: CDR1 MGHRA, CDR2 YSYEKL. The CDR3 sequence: CASSRVGSAGNEQFF. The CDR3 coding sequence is TGCGCCAGCAGCCGGGTTGGGTCGGCGGGCAATGAGCAGTTCTTC.

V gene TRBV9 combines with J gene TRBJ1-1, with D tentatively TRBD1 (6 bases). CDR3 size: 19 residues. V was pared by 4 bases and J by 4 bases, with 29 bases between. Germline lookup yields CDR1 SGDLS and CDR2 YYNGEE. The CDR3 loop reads CASSPRTDVPTLGSTEAFF. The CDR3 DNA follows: TGTGCCAGCAGCCCTAGGACAGACGTCCCGACTCTGGGGAGCACTGAAGCTTTCTTT.

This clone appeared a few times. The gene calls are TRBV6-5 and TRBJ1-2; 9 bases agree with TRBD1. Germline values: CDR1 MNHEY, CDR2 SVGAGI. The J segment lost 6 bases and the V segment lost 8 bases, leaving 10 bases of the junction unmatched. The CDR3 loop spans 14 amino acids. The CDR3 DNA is TGTGCCAGCGCTCAAAGCGGACAGGGGAATGGCTACACCTTC. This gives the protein CASAQSGQGNGYTF.

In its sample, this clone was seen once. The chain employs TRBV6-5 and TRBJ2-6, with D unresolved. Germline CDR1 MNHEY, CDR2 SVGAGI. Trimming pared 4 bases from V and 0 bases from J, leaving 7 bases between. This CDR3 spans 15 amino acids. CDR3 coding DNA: TGTGCCAGCAGTTTAACCTACTCTGGGGCCAACGTCCTGACTTTC. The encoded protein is CASSLTYSGANVLTF.

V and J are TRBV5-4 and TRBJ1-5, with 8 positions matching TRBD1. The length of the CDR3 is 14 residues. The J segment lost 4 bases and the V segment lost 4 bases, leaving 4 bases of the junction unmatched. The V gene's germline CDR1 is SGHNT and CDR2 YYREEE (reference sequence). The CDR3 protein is CASSVGTGNQPQHF. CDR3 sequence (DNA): TGTGCCAGCAGCGTAGGGACAGGTAATCAGCCCCAGCATTTT.

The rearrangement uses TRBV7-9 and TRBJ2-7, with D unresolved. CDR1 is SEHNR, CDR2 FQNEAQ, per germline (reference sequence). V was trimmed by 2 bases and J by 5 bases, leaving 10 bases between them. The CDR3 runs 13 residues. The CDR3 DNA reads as TGTGCCAGCAGCTTAACGATGGGCGACGAGCAGTACTTC. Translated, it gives CASSLTMGDEQYF.

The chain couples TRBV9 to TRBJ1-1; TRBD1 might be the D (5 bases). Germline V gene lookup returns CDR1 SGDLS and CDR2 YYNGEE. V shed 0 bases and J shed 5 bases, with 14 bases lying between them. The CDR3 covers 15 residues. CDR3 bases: TGTGCCAGCAGCGTAGTAAGGGACTGGTTAACTGAAGCTTTCTTT. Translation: CASSVVRDWLTEAFF.

The CDR3 sequence is CASSPLRGRGAYEQYF. The CDR3 DNA follows: TGTGCCAGCAGCCCTCTCCGGGGACGGGGGGCTTACGAGCAGTACTTC. The V gene is TRBV5-4, the J gene TRBJ2-7; a weak D match, TRBD2 (7 bases). The CDR3 sequence is 16 residues long. The germline V and J ends were trimmed by 4 bases and 4 bases, with 21 bases remaining between them. Per germline, CDR1 SGHNT and CDR2 YYREEE (reference sequence). Together with reference TRBV5-4 and TRBJ2-7, the CDR3 gives the full variable domain: ETGVTQSPTHLIKTRGQQVTLRCSSQSGHNTVSWYQQALGQGPQFIFQYYREEENGRGNFPPRFSGLQFPNYSSELNVNALELDDSALYLCASSPLRGRGAYEQYFGPGTRLTVT.

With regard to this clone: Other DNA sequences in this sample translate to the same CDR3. The CDR3 protein is CASSLDRGQPQHF. DNA for the CDR3: TGTGCCAGCAGTTTGGACAGGGGTCAACCCCAGCATTTT. The chain has TRBV12-3 or TRBV12-4 and TRBJ1-5; 9 bases map to TRBD1. CDR3 length: 13 amino acids. V was pared by 3 bases and J by 10 bases, with 4 bases of the junction left unmatched.

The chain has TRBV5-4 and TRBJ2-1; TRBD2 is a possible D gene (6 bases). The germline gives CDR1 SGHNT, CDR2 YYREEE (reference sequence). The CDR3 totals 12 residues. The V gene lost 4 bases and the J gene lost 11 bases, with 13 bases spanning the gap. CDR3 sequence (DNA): TGTGCCAGCAGCCCGGTGGGGGGTAAGCAGTTCTTC. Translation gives CASSPVGGKQFF.